This is a list of T cell receptor beta chains from one sample in a study of PD-L1 blockade in urothelial cancer. Clones were sequenced by immunoSEQ multiplex PCR, and TCRdb holds only the in-frame ones, with some missing. The sample has approximately 44,000 clones, roughly nine tenths seen once. Specimen: PBMCs, collected around atezolizumab (anti-PD-L1) treatment. The receptor source for this set is a man aged 70 or older with urothelial cancer. The CDR3 runs from the conserved cysteine through the conserved F or W. A D gene is named only where the DNA matches it firmly. Some rows mark clone size as missing; the rest say once, few, many or name a class of expanded clone.

j_gene | d_gene | v_gene | abundance | CDR3aa | CDR3nt
TRBJ2-3 | TRBD2 | TRBV4-2 | . | CASTPGLAGHTDTQYF | TGTGCCAGCACCCCAGGGCTAGCGGGTCACACAGATACGCAGTATTTT
TRBJ2-2 | . | TRBV19 | . | CASRGGSETGELFF | TGTGCCTCAAGGGGGGGAAGTGAGACCGGGGAGCTGTTTTTT
TRBJ2-5 | . | TRBV5-1 | . | CASSSGTPQQPIWETQYF | TGCGCCAGCAGCTCGGGGACACCTCAACAACCTATTTGGGAGACCCAGTACTTC
TRBJ2-5 | . | TRBV5-1 | . | CASSLSGLQETQYF | TGCGCCAGCAGCTTGTCAGGACTCCAAGAGACCCAGTACTTC
TRBJ2-7 | . | TRBV5-1 | . | CASSLGRDYEQYF | TGCGCCAGCAGCTTGGGTCGAGACTACGAGCAGTACTTC
TRBJ1-5 | TRBD1 | TRBV11-2 | few | CASSLTGGEYQPQHF | TGTGCCAGCAGCTTAACAGGGGGCGAGTATCAGCCCCAGCATTTT
TRBJ2-3 | TRBD2 | TRBV28 | . | CASQNSGGTDTQYF | TGTGCATCGCAGAATAGCGGGGGGACAGATACGCAGTATTTT
TRBJ1-2 | TRBD1 | TRBV6-1 | . | CASSPGTGGNYGYTF | TGTGCCAGCAGCCCCGGGACAGGGGGTAACTATGGCTACACCTTC
TRBJ2-1 | TRBD2 | TRBV10-3 | once | CAISEGIGRAANEQFF | TGTGCCATCAGTGAAGGTATCGGGAGGGCCGCCAATGAGCAGTTCTTC
TRBJ2-3 | TRBD2 | TRBV2 | . | CASTGTSGGTDTQYF | TGTGCCAGCACCGGGACTAGCGGTGGCACAGATACGCAGTATTTT
TRBJ1-4 | TRBD1 | TRBV19 | . | CASTGGAYEKLFF | TGTGCCAGTACAGGGGGAGCCTACGAAAAACTGTTTTTT
TRBJ2-1 | TRBD2 | TRBV6-5 | . | CASRSPGLAGVEQFF | TGTGCCAGCAGGTCACCGGGACTAGCGGGAGTTGAGCAGTTCTTC
TRBJ2-3 | . | TRBV21-1 | . | CASSSPRLAGGNRTDTQYF | TGTGCCAGCAGCAGCCCCCGCCTAGCGGGAGGGAATCGCACAGATACGCAGTATTTT
TRBJ2-7 | TRBD1 | TRBV28 | once | CASSLAGRGLEQYF | TGTGCCAGCAGTTTAGCGGGCAGGGGGCTCGAGCAGTACTTC
TRBJ1-5 | . | TRBV28 | . | CASSTGVGNGNQPQHF | TGTGCCAGCAGTACGGGGGTAGGAAATGGCAATCAGCCCCAGCATTTT
TRBJ2-1 | . | TRBV27 | . | CASSFLAGSPLDWFF | .
TRBJ2-5 | TRBD2 | TRBV28 | . | CASLSGRGETQYF | TGTGCCAGTCTAAGCGGGAGGGGGGAGACCCAGTACTTC
TRBJ2-5 | . | TRBV5-4 | . | CASSPPGQEGETQYF | TGTGCCAGCAGCCCCCCTGGACAGGAGGGAGAGACCCAGTACTTC
TRBJ2-2 | TRBD2 | TRBV19 | . | CASLGLAATGELFF | TGTGCCAGTCTAGGACTAGCGGCCACCGGGGAGCTGTTTTTT
TRBJ2-1 | . | TRBV9 | . | CASSVDSLTMKKFF | TGTGCCAGCAGCGTAGATAGCTTGACGATGAAAAAGTTCTTC
TRBJ2-5 | . | TRBV21-1 | . | CASNHPGQGEEETQYF | TGTGCCAGCAACCACCCCGGACAGGGGGAAGAAGAGACCCAGTACTTC
TRBJ2-5 | . | TRBV27 | . | CASSLREQETQYF | TGTGCCAGCAGTTTGCGGGAACAAGAGACCCAGTACTTC
TRBJ1-2 | . | TRBV7-9 | once | CASSLMDSPNYGYTF | TGTGCCAGCAGCTTGATGGACAGCCCTAACTATGGCTACACCTTC
TRBJ2-5 | . | TRBV21-1 | . | CASSKVGSSKETQYF | TGTGCCAGCAGCAAAGTTGGGTCTAGTAAAGAGACCCAGTACTTC
TRBJ2-1 | TRBD1 | TRBV5-1 | . | CASSPDRGDYNEQFF | TGCGCCAGCAGCCCGGACAGGGGGGATTACAATGAGCAGTTCTTC
TRBJ1-4 | TRBD1 | TRBV5-6 | . | CASRRGQGPNEKLFF | TGTGCCAGCAGGAGGGGACAGGGGCCTAATGAAAAACTGTTTTTT
TRBJ2-2 | TRBD1 | TRBV4-1 | . | CASRQGEDTGELFF | TGCGCCAGCAGACAGGGGGAAGACACCGGGGAGCTGTTTTTT
TRBJ2-3 | TRBD2 | TRBV2 | . | CASSVLPGGDTQYF | TGTGCCAGCAGTGTTTTACCGGGAGGAGATACGCAGTATTTT
TRBJ2-3 | . | TRBV4-2 | . | CASSRKVGDTDTQYF | TGTGCCAGCAGTCGCAAGGTCGGGGACACAGATACGCAGTATTTT
TRBJ2-1 | TRBD2 | TRBV2 | . | CASRDGLAASYNEQFF | TGTGCCAGCAGGGATGGACTAGCGGCCTCCTACAATGAGCAGTTCTTC
TRBJ2-4 | . | TRBV4-2 | . | CASSKQGGNIQYF | TGTGCCAGCAGCAAACAAGGAGGAAACATTCAGTACTTC
TRBJ1-1 | . | TRBV6-5 | . | CASSFGGRPWGTEAFF | TGTGCCAGCAGTTTCGGGGGACGGCCCTGGGGCACTGAAGCTTTCTTT
TRBJ2-1 | . | TRBV6-1 | once | CASREPSYDEQFF | TGTGCCAGCAGGGAGCCGAGTTACGATGAGCAGTTCTTC
TRBJ2-7 | . | TRBV23-1 | . | CASSQSNVPNCGRGYEQYF | TGCGCCAGCAGTCAATCGAACGTGCCCAATTGTGGGAGAGGCTACGAGCAGTACTTC
TRBJ2-1 | TRBD2 | TRBV13 | . | CASSLVASGRARWGEQFF | TGTGCCAGCAGCTTAGTTGCTAGCGGGAGGGCTCGGTGGGGTGAGCAGTTCTTC
TRBJ1-4 | TRBD1 | TRBV7-6 | . | CASSLETGAVRLELFF | TGTGCCAGCAGCTTAGAGACAGGGGCGGTGAGGCTTGAACTGTTTTTT
TRBJ2-4 | TRBD1 | TRBV6-5 | . | CASRASGQKNIQYF | TGTGCCAGCAGGGCTTCGGGACAGAAAAACATTCAGTACTTC
TRBJ2-7 | TRBD1 | TRBV19 | . | CASSLDRESSYEQYF | TGTGCCAGTAGCCTGGACAGGGAGAGCTCCTACGAGCAGTACTTC
TRBJ1-1 | . | TRBV19 | . | CASSKAGPNTEAFF | TGTGCCAGTAGTAAGGCAGGGCCGAACACTGAAGCTTTCTTT
TRBJ2-7 | . | TRBV7-9 | . | CASSSDRQVSYEQYF | TGTGCCAGCAGCAGCGATAGACAGGTTTCCTACGAGCAGTACTTC
TRBJ1-1 | . | TRBV4-1 | few | CASSQGRALSRTEAFF | TGCGCCAGCAGCCAAGGGCGGGCCTTAAGTAGAACTGAAGCTTTCTTT